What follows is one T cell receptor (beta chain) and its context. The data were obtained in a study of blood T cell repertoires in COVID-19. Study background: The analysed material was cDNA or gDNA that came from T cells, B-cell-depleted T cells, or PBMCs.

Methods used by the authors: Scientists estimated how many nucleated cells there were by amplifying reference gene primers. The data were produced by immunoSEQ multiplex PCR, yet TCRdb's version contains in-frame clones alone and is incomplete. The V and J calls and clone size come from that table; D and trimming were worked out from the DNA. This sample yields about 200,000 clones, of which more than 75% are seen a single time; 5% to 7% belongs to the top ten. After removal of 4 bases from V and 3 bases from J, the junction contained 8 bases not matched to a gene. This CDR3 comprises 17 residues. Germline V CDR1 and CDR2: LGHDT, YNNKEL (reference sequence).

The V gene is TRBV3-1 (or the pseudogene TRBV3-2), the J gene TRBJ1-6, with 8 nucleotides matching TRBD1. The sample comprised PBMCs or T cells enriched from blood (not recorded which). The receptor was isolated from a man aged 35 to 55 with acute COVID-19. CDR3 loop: CASSLGQGLLYNSPLHF. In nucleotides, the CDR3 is TGTGCCAGCAGCCTTGGACAGGGCCTCCTCTATAATTCACCCCTCCACTTT.